This T cell receptor beta chain was obtained from a study of blood T cell repertoires in COVID-19. Study summary: Researchers got acute and convalescent COVID-19 samples from the United States, Italy and Spain. The cDNA or gDNA used as material had been derived from T cells, B-cell-depleted T cells, or PBMCs.

Looked up from germline, CDR1 is SGDLS and CDR2 is YYNGEE. Trimming left V 0 bases short and J 2 bases short, with 12 bases between. This CDR3 comprises 16 residues. Seattle patients were enrolled during active infection and followed longitudinally. Authors' data handling: Reference gene primer amplification gave estimated nucleated cell counts. Only in-frame clones appear in the TCRdb table, and some are missing; sequencing was by immunoSEQ multiplex PCR. Clone size and V and J calls were adopted from that table, with D and trimming inferred from the DNA. The repertoire holds almost 400,000 clones, about 90% seen once, with approximately 2.4% in the top ten.

The V and J genes are TRBV9 and TRBJ1-3, with a possible D match to TRBD1 (6 bases). The clonotype comes from an older woman with COVID-19, enrolled during active disease. Source material: peripheral blood. CDR3 amino acids: CASSVALGATGNTIYF. In DNA form, the CDR3 reads TGTGCCAGCAGCGTAGCGCTGGGGGCAACTGGAAACACCATATATTTT.